The 28 T cell receptor beta chains in this list originate from one sample, sequenced in a study of cytomegalovirus exposure and HLA in healthy donors. Clones were sequenced by immunoSEQ multiplex PCR, and TCRdb holds only the in-frame ones, with some missing. This table has more than 100,000 clones, approximately 88% appearing once. Sequences were obtained from PBMCs. The receptors here all came from a woman between 18 and 29 years old in good health and CMV-seropositive.

This clone occurred a few times. This rearrangement joins TRBV27 to TRBJ2-2; D is undetermined. Germline CDR1 MNHEY, CDR2 SMNVEV (reference sequence). V was cut by 3 bases and J by 4 bases, with 9 bases left in between. The CDR3 length is 14 residues. The CDR3 spells CASSFGPGTGELFF. The CDR3 nucleotides read TGTGCCAGCAGTTTCGGTCCGGGCACCGGGGAGCTGTTTTTT.

The chain uses TRBV2 and TRBJ2-7; 9 bases are shared with TRBD1. J was trimmed by 2 bases and V by 5 bases; bases with no gene match: 7. Per the germline V gene, CDR1 is SNHLY and CDR2 is FYNNEI. CDR3 length: 15 amino acids. The CDR3 region has the DNA TGTGCCAGCAGTACCGGGACAGGGAGGCCCTACGAGCAGTACTTC. Its protein is CASSTGTGRPYEQYF.

This chain connects TRBV12-2 to TRBJ1-1; the table names TRBD1, a call not compared with the DNA. TRBV12-2 is an annotated pseudogene. The CDR3 contains 18 residues. The DNA for the CDR3 is TGTGCCACGAAATACAGGGGGGGCGGTTATGGGTGGGACACTGAAGCTTTCTTT. Its protein is CATKYRGGGYGWDTEAFF.

The genes are TRBV15 and TRBJ2-5; a weak D match, TRBD2 (6 bases). The CDR3 consists of 14 residues. The germline V gene has CDR1 LNHNV and CDR2 YYDKDF (reference sequence). Trimming left V 9 bases short and J 5 bases short, with 19 bases between. CDR3 DNA: TGTGCCACTAGCCGTGGAGGGGATTGGGAGACCCAGTACTTC. Its translation: CATSRGGDWETQYF.

This chain links TRBV28 with TRBJ2-5; 8 bases fit TRBD2. The junction had 12 bases not matched to a gene; V was cut back by 11 bases and J by 4 bases. This CDR3 comprises 14 residues. Per germline, CDR1 MDHEN and CDR2 SYDVKM. The CDR3 region is CAGRGSGRSETQYF. CDR3 nucleotide sequence: TGTGCCGGACGGGGGAGCGGGAGATCAGAGACCCAGTACTTC.

This chain connects TRBV15 to TRBJ2-7, with unresolved D. Germline-derived CDR1 and CDR2 are LNHNV and YYDKDF (reference sequence). Trimming removed 0 bases at V and 4 bases at J, with 10 bases between. The CDR3 extends over 14 amino acids. The chain's CDR3 is CATSREGRNYEQYF. DNA for the CDR3: TGTGCCACCAGCAGAGAAGGCAGGAATTACGAGCAGTACTTC. The full variable domain, completed using reference TRBV15 and TRBJ2-7, is DAMVIQNPRYQVTQFGKPVTLSCSQTLNHNVMYWYQQKSSQAPKLLFHYYDKDFNNEADTPDNFQSRRPNTSFCFLDIRSPGLGDTAMYLCATSREGRNYEQYFGPGTRLTVT.

This clone showed up just a few times. The chain recombines TRBV5-1 with TRBJ1-1; the D gene is possibly TRBD1 (5 bases). The CDR3 consists of 14 residues. The germline V and J ends were trimmed by 4 bases and 8 bases, with 18 bases remaining between them. Per the germline V gene, CDR1 is SGHRS and CDR2 is YFSETQ. The CDR3 bases are TGCGCCAGCAGCCCCTGGGGGGAGGGTTACGAAGCTTTCTTT. This sequence encodes CASSPWGEGYEAFF.

V is TRBV15 and J is TRBJ2-1; 7 bases agree with TRBD1. Germline-derived CDR1 and CDR2 are LNHNV and YYDKDF (reference sequence). With 4 bases clipped from V and 6 bases from J, the junction kept 3 bases outside the gene matches. This CDR3 is 13 amino acids long. CDR3 bases: TGTGCCACCAGCACCCGGGACAGCAATGAGCAGTTCTTC. Its translation is CATSTRDSNEQFF. The variable domain in full, with the rest retrieved from reference TRBV15 and TRBJ2-1, is DAMVIQNPRYQVTQFGKPVTLSCSQTLNHNVMYWYQQKSSQAPKLLFHYYDKDFNNEADTPDNFQSRRPNTSFCFLDIRSPGLGDTAMYLCATSTRDSNEQFFGPGTRLTVL.

The chain recombines TRBV5-1 with TRBJ2-1, with D possibly TRBD1 on 6 matching bases. The CDR3 sequence is 14 residues long. With 0 bases removed from V and 5 bases from J, the gap between germline ends came to 9 bases. Germline CDR1 is SGHRS and CDR2 is YFSETQ. CDR3 sequence (DNA): TGCGCCAGCAGCTTGGCTACAGGGAACAATGAGCAGTTCTTC. Residues: CASSLATGNNEQFF.

The count of this clone is one. The V call is TRBV18, the J call TRBJ1-5; D is uncertain. This CDR3 is built from 14 residues. Per the germline V gene, CDR1 is KGHSH and CDR2 is LQKENI. V was clipped by 0 bases and J by 5 bases, with 8 bases between them. CDR3 in amino acids: CASSPPGGDQPQHF. As DNA, the CDR3 is TGTGCCAGCTCACCACCCGGAGGAGATCAGCCCCAGCATTTT.

The gene calls are TRBV29-1 and TRBJ2-3; D is unclear. The CDR3 loop spans 15 amino acids. Germline V lookup: CDR1 SQVTM, CDR2 ANQGSEA. Trimming pared 5 bases from V and 1 base from J, leaving 16 bases between. CDR3 residues: CSVSRLSVGTDTQYF. The CDR3 DNA reads TGCAGCGTTTCCCGACTGAGCGTCGGCACAGATACGCAGTATTTT.

The chain recombines TRBV6-1 with TRBJ2-2, with 8 bases fitting TRBD1. Trimming removed 1 base from V and 7 bases from J; junction bases left unmatched: 8. CDR1 MNHNS and CDR2 SASEGT come from the germline V gene. The CDR3 extends over 16 amino acids. CDR3: CASSEVGQGRGGELFF. CDR3 in DNA: TGTGCCAGCAGTGAAGTTGGACAGGGACGGGGCGGGGAGCTGTTTTTT.

The genes are TRBV4-1 and TRBJ1-2, with 7 bases identical to TRBD1. The CDR3 contains 13 residues. J was trimmed by 5 bases and V by 6 bases; bases with no gene match: 6. Germline lookup yields CDR1 MGHRA and CDR2 YSYEKL. This chain's CDR3 is CASRSTGSYGYTF. The CDR3, as DNA: TGCGCCAGCAGGTCGACAGGGTCTTATGGCTACACCTTC.

J is TRBJ2-2 and V is TRBV5-1; D is perhaps TRBD1 (6 bases). CDR1 is SGHRS and CDR2 is YFSETQ in the germline V gene. V was shortened by 1 base and J by 2 bases, with 15 bases between the two germline ends. The CDR3 length is 17 residues. In DNA form, the CDR3 reads TGCGCCAGCAGCTTGTATTCGACAGGAGGAAACACCGGGGAGCTGTTTTTT. Its translation: CASSLYSTGGNTGELFF.

The rearrangement joins TRBV4-3 to TRBJ1-3, with D uncertain. Germline V gene lookup returns CDR1 LGHNA and CDR2 YSLEER. The CDR3 contains 16 residues. V gave up 2 bases and J gave up 2 bases, with 13 bases separating them. CDR3 bases: TGCGCCAGCAGCCAATCCCCCCTATCGACTGGAAACACCATATATTTT. This gives the protein CASSQSPLSTGNTIYF.

The V gene is TRBV6-5, the J gene TRBJ1-2; weak D call: TRBD1 (5 bases). The germline CDR1 and CDR2 sequences are MNHEY and SVGAGI. V lost 10 bases to trimming and J lost 4 bases, with 19 bases between them. The CDR3 extends over 14 amino acids. CDR3 DNA sequence: TGTGCCACCAAATCGGAAGGGGTGGCCTATGGCTACACCTTC. It is translated as CATKSEGVAYGYTF.

The chain couples TRBV2 to TRBJ2-1, with a weak D call TRBD2 (5 bases). The CDR3 contains 15 residues. Trimming took 7 bases from V and 6 from J, leaving 19 bases between them. Germline lookup yields CDR1 SNHLY and CDR2 FYNNEI. The chain's CDR3 is CASIRGTRPSNEQFF. In DNA form, the CDR3 reads TGTGCCAGCATTAGAGGAACTAGGCCCTCCAATGAGCAGTTCTTC.

This rearrangement joins TRBV9 to TRBJ1-1; 9 bases are shared with TRBD1. Trimming took 3 bases from V and 0 from J; bases not matched to a gene: 3. Germline CDR1 SGDLS, CDR2 YYNGEE. The CDR3 covers 15 residues. The CDR3 reads CASSGGTGLNTEAFF. The CDR3 DNA follows: TGTGCCAGCAGCGGCGGGACAGGGCTGAACACTGAAGCTTTCTTT.

The chain is built from TRBV9 and TRBJ2-5, with D unresolved. The germline V and J ends were trimmed by 3 bases and 5 bases, with 11 bases remaining between them. Germline CDR1 SGDLS, CDR2 YYNGEE. This CDR3 is 13 amino acids long. The CDR3 sequence: CASSELAVETQYF. For the CDR3, the DNA is TGTGCCAGCAGCGAATTGGCTGTGGAGACCCAGTACTTC. The variable domain in full, with the rest retrieved from reference TRBV9 and TRBJ2-5, is DSGVTQTPKHLITATGQRVTLRCSPRSGDLSVYWYQQSLDQGLQFLIQYYNGEERAKGNILERFSAQQFPDLHSELNLSSLELGDSALYFCASSELAVETQYFGPGTRLLVL.

The chain joins TRBV11-2 to TRBJ2-7; the match to TRBD1 covers 10 bases. This CDR3 is built from 15 residues. Germline lookup yields CDR1 SGHAT and CDR2 FQNNGV. The V gene end was trimmed by 5 bases and the J gene end by 0 bases; junction bases not matched to a gene: 4. The CDR3 region is CASSSRTGGSYEQYF. The CDR3 DNA is TGTGCCAGCAGCAGCAGGACAGGGGGCTCCTACGAGCAGTACTTC.

This sequence joins TRBV6-5 and TRBJ1-1; the match to TRBD1 covers 7 bases. CDR1 and CDR2 from the germline V gene are MNHEY and SVGAGI. Trimming took 2 bases from V and 7 from J; bases not matched to a gene: 13. This CDR3 has 16 amino acids. The CDR3 DNA reads as TGTGCCAGCAGTTACGGCCCGGACAGGATGCGAATTGAAGCTTTCTTT. As protein: CASSYGPDRMRIEAFF.

The chain links TRBV4-3 to TRBJ2-2, with 7 bases identical to TRBD1. CDR1 is LGHNA, CDR2 YSLEER, per germline. The CDR3 totals 18 residues. J was trimmed by 0 bases and V by 3 bases; bases with no gene match: 10. CDR3 in DNA: TGCGCCAGCAGCCAGGATTCAGGGGGAGCAGCGAACACCGGGGAGCTGTTTTTT. This encodes CASSQDSGGAANTGELFF.

This chain connects TRBV15 to TRBJ2-3; D gene ambiguous. Germline V gene sequence: CDR1 LNHNV, CDR2 YYDKDF (reference sequence). This CDR3 spans 15 amino acids. Trimming pared 3 bases from V and 0 bases from J, leaving 10 bases between. This CDR3 is CATSRVLISTDTQYF. The CDR3 coding sequence is TGTGCCACCAGCAGGGTGCTAATTAGCACAGATACGCAGTATTTT. The variable domain in full, completed from reference TRBV15 and TRBJ2-3, reads DAMVIQNPRYQVTQFGKPVTLSCSQTLNHNVMYWYQQKSSQAPKLLFHYYDKDFNNEADTPDNFQSRRPNTSFCFLDIRSPGLGDTAMYLCATSRVLISTDTQYFGPGTRLTVL.

The chain has TRBV30 and TRBJ2-1; 7 nucleotides agree with TRBD1. This CDR3 has 16 amino acids. CDR1 GTSNPN and CDR2 SVGIG come from the germline V gene (reference sequence). The ends lost 3 bases at V and 4 bases at J; junction bases unmatched: 12. The DNA for the CDR3 is TGTGCCTGGAGGGACATGGGACAGTTGATTTACAATGAGCAGTTCTTC. Protein sequence: CAWRDMGQLIYNEQFF.

The chain recombines TRBV6-5 with TRBJ2-7; 7 bases line up with TRBD2. The V and J ends lost 5 bases and 5 bases, in that order; junction bases with no gene match: 9. The CDR3 has 14 residues. CDR1 and CDR2 from the germline V gene are MNHEY and SVGAGI. The CDR3 coding sequence is TGTGCCAGCAGTCTTCGGGGGAGGGCCGACGAGCAGTACTTC. Translation gives CASSLRGRADEQYF.

This clone appeared once. The chain couples TRBV18 to TRBJ1-1; the match to TRBD1 covers 11 bases. Germline CDR1 is KGHSH and CDR2 is LQKENI. J gave up 4 bases and V 3 bases, and 4 bases lay outside the gene matches. There are 15 residues in the CDR3. CDR3 in amino acids: CASSPRGTGGTEAFF. CDR3 bases: TGTGCCAGCTCACCTCGCGGGACAGGGGGCACTGAAGCTTTCTTT.

This rearrangement joins TRBV29-1 to TRBJ1-5; TRBD1 is a possible D gene (6 bases). Germline values: CDR1 SQVTM, CDR2 ANQGSEA. The CDR3 spans 13 residues. Trimming stripped 4 bases from V and 3 bases from J, with 10 bases between. CDR3 sequence (DNA): TGCAGCGTTGGAGGGGGAGCCAATCAGCCCCAGCATTTT. It is translated as CSVGGGANQPQHF.

The chain has TRBV6-1 and TRBJ1-1, with unresolved D. Germline CDR1 MNHNS, CDR2 SASEGT. CDR3 length equals 16 residues. The V end was cut by 1 base, the J end by 4 bases, with 16 bases between. Here the CDR3 reads CASSEGRSPVATEAFF. CDR3 nucleotides: TGTGCCAGCAGTGAAGGACGGAGTCCTGTGGCCACTGAAGCTTTCTTT.